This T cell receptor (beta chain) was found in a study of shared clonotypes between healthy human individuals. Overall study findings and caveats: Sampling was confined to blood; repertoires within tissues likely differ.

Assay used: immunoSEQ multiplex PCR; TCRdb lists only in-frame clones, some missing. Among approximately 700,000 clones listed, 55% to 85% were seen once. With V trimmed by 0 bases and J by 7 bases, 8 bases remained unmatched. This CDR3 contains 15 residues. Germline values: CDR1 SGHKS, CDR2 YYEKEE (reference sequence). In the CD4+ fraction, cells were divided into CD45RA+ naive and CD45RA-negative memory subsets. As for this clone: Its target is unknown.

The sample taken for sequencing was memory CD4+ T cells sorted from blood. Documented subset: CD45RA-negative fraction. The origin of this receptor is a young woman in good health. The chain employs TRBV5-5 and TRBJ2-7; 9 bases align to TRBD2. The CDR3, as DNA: TGTGCCAGCAGCTTGGCTGCGGGAGGGCCTCAAGAGCAGTACTTC. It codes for CASSLAAGGPQEQYF.